One sample yielded the 24 T cell receptor beta chains listed below, sequenced in a study of T cell repertoires in cytomegalovirus infection. TCRdb itself ran the reads through MiXCR, one entry per CDR3 protein. The table shows 150,000 to 200,000 distinct CDR3 sequences, with roughly 19% occurring only once. Sequenced: PBMCs. The receptors originated from a human donor in good health (CMV status not recorded). Some clones in this sample may be carry-over from other donors' samples.

This clonotype was counted only a few times. The chain employs TRBV19 and TRBJ1-4, with a weak D call TRBD1 (6 bases). Between the trimmed V and J ends, which lost 5 bases and 3 bases, there was a span of 13 bases. Germline CDR1 reads LNHDA; CDR2 reads SQIVND (reference sequence). The CDR3 is 15 residues long. The CDR3, as DNA: TGTGCCAGTAGTTTCCGACAGGCAGCTAATGAAAAACTGTTTTTT. It translates to CASSFRQAANEKLFF.

This clonotype was found a few times. The chain is built from TRBV6-2 or TRBV6-3 and TRBJ1-5, with TRBD1 matching over 8 bases. The CDR3 length is 17 residues. Germline V gives CDR1 MNHEY, CDR2 SVGEGT. Germline trimming cut 2 bases from V and 0 bases from J; bases unmatched to any gene: 6. CDR3 DNA sequence: TGTGCCAGCAGTTACCGGACAGGGATGGATAGCAATCAGCCCCAGCATTTT. Translated: CASSYRTGMDSNQPQHF.

This clonotype showed up many times. This chain connects TRBV7-2 to TRBJ2-1, with a weak D call TRBD2 (5 bases). V lost 5 bases to trimming and J lost 0 bases, with 8 bases between them. This CDR3 has 14 amino acids. Germline CDR1 and CDR2: SGHTA and FQGNSA. The CDR3 region is CASSPDFSYNEQFF. Written as DNA, the CDR3 is TGTGCCAGCAGCCCGGACTTCTCCTACAATGAGCAGTTCTTC.

V usage is TRBV7-9 and J usage is TRBJ2-2, with D hard to call. The CDR3 totals 14 residues. The ends were cut back, 1 base at V and 5 bases at J, with 8 bases in the middle. Germline V lookup: CDR1 SEHNR, CDR2 FQNEAQ (reference sequence). The CDR3 loop reads CASSLGLSTGELFF. CDR3 nucleotide sequence: TGTGCCAGCAGCTTAGGGCTTTCTACCGGGGAGCTGTTTTTT.

The CDR3 reads CASSLPTNVLTF. The CDR3 bases are TGTGCCAGCAGCTTACCGACCAACGTCCTGACTTTC. The chain employs TRBV7-2 and TRBJ2-6; the D is unclear. The ends were cut back, 2 bases at V and 8 bases at J, with 4 bases in the middle. CDR1 is SGHTA and CDR2 is FQGNSA in the germline V gene. The CDR3 loop spans 12 amino acids.

The chain recombines TRBV6-6 with TRBJ1-1; unclear D gene. The CDR3 spans 15 residues. The V gene lost 0 bases and the J gene lost 0 bases, with 8 bases spanning the gap. Germline CDR1 MNHNY, CDR2 SVGAGI (reference sequence). DNA of the CDR3: TGTGCCAGCAGTTACTCGGCAGGAATGAACACTGAAGCTTTCTTT. Its translation: CASSYSAGMNTEAFF.

This clonotype was picked up one time. This chain connects TRBV7-6 to TRBJ1-1, with a weak D call TRBD1 (6 bases). Per the germline V gene, CDR1 is SGHVS and CDR2 is FNYEAQ. V lost 1 base, J lost 10 bases, and 16 bases lay in between. This CDR3 region has 14 residues. Written as DNA, the CDR3 is TGTGCCAGCAGCTTAGGAGGGGGAAACAGGCGAGCTTTCTTT. Its protein is CASSLGGGNRRAFF. The variable domain in full, completed from reference TRBV7-6 and TRBJ1-1, reads GAGVSQSPRYKVTKRGQDVALRCDPISGHVSLYWYRQALGQGPEFLTYFNYEAQQDKSGLPNDRFSAERPEGSISTLTIQRTEQRDSAMYRCASSLGGGNRRAFFGQGTRLTVV.

The V and J genes are TRBV27 and TRBJ2-7; TRBD2 aligns across 8 bases. CDR3 length: 13 residues. CDR1 is MNHEY and CDR2 is SMNVEV in the germline V gene (reference sequence). The J segment lost 0 bases and the V segment lost 8 bases, leaving 3 bases of the junction unmatched. The CDR3 coding sequence is TGTGCCAGCTGGAGCGGGGGCTCCTACGAGCAGTACTTC. Residues: CASWSGGSYEQYF.

The chain carries TRBV2 and TRBJ2-7, with D possibly being TRBD2 (6 bases). V was shortened by 6 bases and J by 3 bases, with 12 bases between the two germline ends. This CDR3 is 13 amino acids long. CDR1 and CDR2 (germline): SNHLY, FYNNEI. CDR3 coding DNA: TGTGCCAGCAGCGATACCGGGAGCTACGAGCAGTACTTC. Amino acid sequence: CASSDTGSYEQYF.

This clonotype has just a few counts. The CDR3 nucleotides read TGTGCCGGACGCGGACAGGGCGGTTCGCGCGCTTTCTTT. The encoded protein is CAGRGQGGSRAFF. The J gene is TRBJ1-1, the V gene TRBV12-3 or TRBV12-4; 8 nucleotides align to TRBD1. V shed 11 bases and J 11 bases; nucleotides not matched to a gene: 16. This CDR3 has 13 amino acids.

The rearrangement joins TRBV19 to TRBJ2-7; TRBD2 is a possible D gene (6 bases). Germline V gene lookup returns CDR1 LNHDA and CDR2 SQIVND (reference sequence). This CDR3 has 12 amino acids. Trimming removed 1 base from V and 7 bases from J, with 8 bases in between. The CDR3 is CASSIVGGEQYF. In nucleotides, the CDR3 is TGTGCCAGTAGTATAGTCGGAGGGGAGCAGTACTTC.

This clonotype was counted ten times or more. The genes are TRBV6-4 and TRBJ2-3, with 8 bases aligning to TRBD2. There are 15 residues in the CDR3. Trimming took 6 bases from V and 4 from J; bases not matched to a gene: 9. CDR1 is MRHNA and CDR2 is SNTAGT in the germline V gene. CDR3 nucleotide sequence: TGTGCCAGCAGCCTCGGGACTAGTGGCGCAGATACGCAGTATTTT. It encodes CASSLGTSGADTQYF.

The gene calls are TRBV9 and TRBJ1-1, with D unresolved. The CDR3 length is 15 residues. The ends were cut back, 0 bases at V and 0 bases at J, with 9 bases in the middle. CDR1 SGDLS and CDR2 YYNGEE come from the germline V gene. CDR3 nucleotide sequence: TGTGCCAGCAGCGTAGGCAACAGAATGAACACTGAAGCTTTCTTT. Protein: CASSVGNRMNTEAFF.

V and J are TRBV27 and TRBJ1-5; TRBD1 matches at 7 bases. The CDR3 runs to 18 residues. J was trimmed by 0 bases and V by 5 bases; bases with no gene match: 13. CDR1 and CDR2 (germline): MNHEY, SMNVEV (reference sequence). This chain's CDR3 is CASSPRTGRRNSNQPQHF. DNA for the CDR3: TGTGCCAGCAGTCCGCGGACAGGTAGGAGGAATAGCAATCAGCCCCAGCATTTT.

V usage is TRBV11-3 and J usage is TRBJ2-7, with 14 bases fitting TRBD2. There are 15 residues in the CDR3. J gave up 2 bases and V 4 bases, and 1 base lay outside the gene matches. The germline V gene encodes CDR1 SGHNT and CDR2 YENEEA. CDR3 DNA: TGTGCCAGCAGCTGGACTAGCGGGGGGACCTACGAGCAGTACTTC. It codes for CASSWTSGGTYEQYF.

This clonotype was observed a few times. The chain uses TRBV19 and TRBJ2-5, with D hard to call. The V and J ends lost 3 bases and 4 bases respectively, with 9 bases between them. The CDR3 has 13 residues. Germline V gene data show CDR1 as LNHDA and CDR2 as SQIVND (reference sequence). The CDR3 DNA reads as TGTGCCAGTAGTATCGGAACTTTAGAGACCCAGTACTTC. Protein: CASSIGTLETQYF.

This clonotype was picked up many times. The V gene is TRBV7-9, the J gene TRBJ2-1; D may be TRBD2 (5 bases). The CDR3 runs to 14 residues. Trimming stripped 0 bases from V and 6 bases from J, with 9 bases between. Germline CDR1 reads SEHNR; CDR2 reads FQNEAQ (reference sequence). The CDR3 spells CASSLAGDLNEQFF. The CDR3 coding sequence is TGTGCCAGCAGCTTAGCGGGAGATCTCAATGAGCAGTTCTTC.

This clonotype was recorded at least ten times. The V gene is TRBV7-2, the J gene TRBJ2-1, with 12 bases matching TRBD2. In germline, CDR1 is SGHTA, CDR2 FQGNSA. The CDR3 totals 18 residues. V lost 2 bases and J lost 5; bases outside the gene matches: 10. As DNA, the CDR3 is TGTGCCAGCAGCTTAACATCCTCTAGCGGGAGGGGTAACAATGAGCAGTTCTTC. Translation: CASSLTSSSGRGNNEQFF.

CDR3: CASSSLQGVHYEQYF. CDR3 sequence (DNA): TGCGCCAGCAGCTCATTACAGGGAGTTCATTACGAGCAGTACTTC. The chain has TRBV5-1 and TRBJ2-7; a possible D gene is TRBD1 (6 bases). CDR3 size: 15 residues. The V gene's germline CDR1 is SGHRS and CDR2 YFSETQ. The V end was cut by 3 bases, the J end by 4 bases, with 17 bases between.

The J gene is TRBJ1-5, the V gene TRBV6-6; D ambiguous. The CDR3 is made up of 12 amino acids. V lost 0 bases to trimming and J lost 7 bases, with 4 bases between them. CDR1 MNHNY and CDR2 SVGAGI come from the germline V gene (reference sequence). The CDR3 here is CASSYSSQPQHF. CDR3 sequence (DNA): TGTGCCAGCAGTTACTCTAGCCAGCCCCAGCATTTT.

This clonotype has more than one count but fewer than ten. The V gene is TRBV18, the J gene TRBJ1-1; 7 bases fit TRBD1. This CDR3 has 15 amino acids. V gave up 1 base and J gave up 5 bases; unmatched junction bases: 7. The V gene's germline CDR1 is KGHSH and CDR2 LQKENI. CDR3: CASSPRVEQGTEAFF. CDR3 DNA: TGTGCCAGCTCACCACGGGTAGAACAGGGGACTGAAGCTTTCTTT.

This clonotype has at least ten counts. The V gene is TRBV7-6, the J gene TRBJ2-3; 7 nucleotides line up with TRBD1. J gave up 2 bases and V 4 bases, and 9 bases lay outside the gene matches. The CDR3 consists of 16 residues. Looked up from germline, CDR1 is SGHVS and CDR2 is FNYEAQ. The CDR3 nucleotides are TGTGCCAGCAGCTCCAACAGGGGCCGTTACACAGATACGCAGTATTTT. It yields the protein CASSSNRGRYTDTQYF. Full variable domain (rest looked up from reference TRBV7-6 and TRBJ2-3): GAGVSQSPRYKVTKRGQDVALRCDPISGHVSLYWYRQALGQGPEFLTYFNYEAQQDKSGLPNDRFSAERPEGSISTLTIQRTEQRDSAMYRCASSSNRGRYTDTQYFGPGTRLTVL.

The V and J genes are TRBV29-1 and TRBJ1-2; 9 bases align to TRBD1. CDR1 is SQVTM and CDR2 is ANQGSEA in the germline V gene. V gave up 7 bases and J gave up 4 bases; unmatched junction bases: 10. This CDR3 spans 14 amino acids. This chain's CDR3 is CSAAPGQGGYGYTF. The CDR3 DNA is TGCAGCGCGGCCCCGGGACAGGGCGGCTATGGCTACACCTTC.

This clonotype was found a few times. V gene TRBV28 combines with J gene TRBJ1-5, with a weak D call TRBD1 (5 bases). The V end was cut by 2 bases, the J end by 6 bases, with 11 bases between. Germline V lookup: CDR1 MDHEN, CDR2 SYDVKM. The CDR3 consists of 14 residues. The CDR3 region has the DNA TGTGCCAGCAGTTTAGCAGGGAGCTCTCAGCCCCAGCATTTT. It codes for CASSLAGSSQPQHF.